The clone carrying this T cell receptor (beta chain) is a singleton in its sample. The sample is drawn from a study of radiation and T cells in renal cell carcinoma. The CDR3 is 13 amino acids. Trimming shortened V by 4 bases and J by 2 bases, and 12 bases separated the two germline ends. CDR1 SQVTM and CDR2 ANQGSEA come from the germline V gene. Specified time point: blood 2 weeks post-SBRT. The treatment denotes: 15 Gy SBRT to primary tumor, nephrectomy 4 weeks later. Blood was sampled at baseline, 2 weeks and 4 weeks after SBRT. TCRdb's table, derived via immunoSEQ multiplex PCR, lists solely in-frame clones and lacks some. Of 150,000 to 190,000 clones listed, around 90% were seen once; the top ten hold approximately 12%.

The chain is built from TRBV29-1 and TRBJ2-7; a possible D gene is TRBD1 (6 bases). The sample was blood, taken from a patient whose treatment included radiotherapy and nephrectomy. This receptor was taken from a woman between 45 and 60 years old with renal cell carcinoma. CDR3 DNA sequence: TGCAGCGTTGTCCCAGGGGCCCCCTACGAGCAGTACTTC. This gives the protein CSVVPGAPYEQYF.